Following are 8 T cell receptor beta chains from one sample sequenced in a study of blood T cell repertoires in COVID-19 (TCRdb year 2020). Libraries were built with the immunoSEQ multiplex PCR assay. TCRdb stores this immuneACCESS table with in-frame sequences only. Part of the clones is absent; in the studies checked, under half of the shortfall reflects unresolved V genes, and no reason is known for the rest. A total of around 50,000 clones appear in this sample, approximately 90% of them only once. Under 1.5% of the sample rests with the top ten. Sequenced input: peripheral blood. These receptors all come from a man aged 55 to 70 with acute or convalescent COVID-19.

The chain's CDR3 is CASSYHGGSNQPQHF. CDR3 coding DNA: TGTGCCAGCAGTTACCACGGGGGGAGCAATCAGCCCCAGCATTTT. The chain is built from TRBV6-2 or TRBV6-3 and TRBJ1-5, with D possibly being TRBD1 (5 bases). The CDR3 covers 15 residues. Trimming shortened V by 2 bases and J by 1 base, and 9 bases separated the two germline ends. The germline CDR1 and CDR2 sequences are MNHEY and SVGEGT.

In DNA, the CDR3 is TGCGCCAGCAGCCTAGCGGGAGCGACAAGGGACAATGAGCAGTTCTTC. Translation: CASSLAGATRDNEQFF. This chain joins TRBV4-1 and TRBJ2-1; 9 bases line up with TRBD2. V dropped 4 bases and J dropped 5; count of bases not matched to a gene: 9. CDR3 length: 16 amino acids. In germline, CDR1 is MGHRA, CDR2 YSYEKL.

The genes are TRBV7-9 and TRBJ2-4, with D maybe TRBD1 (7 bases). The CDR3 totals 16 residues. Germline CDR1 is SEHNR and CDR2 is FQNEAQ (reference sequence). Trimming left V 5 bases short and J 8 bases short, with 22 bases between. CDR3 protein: CASSLIRESGTDIQYF. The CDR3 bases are TGTGCCAGCAGCCTAATCCGGGAGTCGGGGACAGACATTCAGTACTTC.

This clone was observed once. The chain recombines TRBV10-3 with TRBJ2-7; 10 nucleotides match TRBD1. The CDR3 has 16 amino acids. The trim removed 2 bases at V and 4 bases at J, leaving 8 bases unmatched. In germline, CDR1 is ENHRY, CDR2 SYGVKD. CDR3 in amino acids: CAISEAGTGASYEQYF. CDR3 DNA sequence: TGTGCCATCAGTGAGGCCGGGACAGGGGCCTCTTACGAGCAGTACTTC.

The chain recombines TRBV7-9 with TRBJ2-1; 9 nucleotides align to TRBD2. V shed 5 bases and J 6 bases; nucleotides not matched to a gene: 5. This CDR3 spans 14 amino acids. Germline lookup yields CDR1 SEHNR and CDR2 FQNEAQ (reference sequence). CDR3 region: CASSTRTSANEQFF. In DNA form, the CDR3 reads TGTGCCAGCAGCACCCGGACTAGCGCCAATGAGCAGTTCTTC.

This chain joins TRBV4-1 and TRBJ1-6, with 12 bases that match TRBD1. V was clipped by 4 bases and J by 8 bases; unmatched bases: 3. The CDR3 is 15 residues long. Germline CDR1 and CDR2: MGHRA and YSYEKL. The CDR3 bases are TGCGCCAGCAGCCCGGGACAGGGGGCTTATTCACCCCTCCACTTT. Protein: CASSPGQGAYSPLHF.

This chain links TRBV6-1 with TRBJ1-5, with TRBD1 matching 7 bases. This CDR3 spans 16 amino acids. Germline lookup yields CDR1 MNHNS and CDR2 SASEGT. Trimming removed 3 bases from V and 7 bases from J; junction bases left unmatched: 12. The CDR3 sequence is CASSEIGGGVGQPQHF. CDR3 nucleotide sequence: TGTGCCAGCAGTGAGATAGGGGGCGGGGTAGGACAGCCCCAGCATTTT.

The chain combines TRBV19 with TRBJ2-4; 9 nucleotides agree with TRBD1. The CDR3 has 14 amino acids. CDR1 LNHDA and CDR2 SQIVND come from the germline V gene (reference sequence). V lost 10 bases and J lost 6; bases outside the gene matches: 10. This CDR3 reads CAISGGGQGNIQYF. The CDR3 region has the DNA TGTGCCATATCCGGAGGGGGACAGGGAAACATTCAGTACTTC.